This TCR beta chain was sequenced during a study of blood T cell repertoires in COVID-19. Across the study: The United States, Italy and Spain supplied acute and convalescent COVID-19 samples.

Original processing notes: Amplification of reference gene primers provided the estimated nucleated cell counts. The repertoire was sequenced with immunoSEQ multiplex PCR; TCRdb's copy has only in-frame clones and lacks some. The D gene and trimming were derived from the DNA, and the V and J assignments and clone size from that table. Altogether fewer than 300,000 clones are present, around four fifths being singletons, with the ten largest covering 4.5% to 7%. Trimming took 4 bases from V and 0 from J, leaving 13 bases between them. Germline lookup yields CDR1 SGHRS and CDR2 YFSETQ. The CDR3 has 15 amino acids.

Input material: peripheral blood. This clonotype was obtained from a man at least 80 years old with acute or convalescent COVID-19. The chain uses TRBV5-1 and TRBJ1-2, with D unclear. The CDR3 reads CASSQGLKANYGYTF. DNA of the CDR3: TGCGCCAGCAGCCAAGGACTGAAAGCTAACTATGGCTACACCTTC.